This is a list of T cell receptor beta chains from one sample in a study of blood T cell repertoires in COVID-19. Sequenced by immunoSEQ multiplex PCR; TCRdb stores in-frame clones only, minus some. Of roughly 340,000 clones listed, about 93% were seen once; the top ten hold around 3.3%. The sequenced sample was peripheral blood. These receptors were collected from a woman between 18 and 29 years old who had recovered from COVID-19. Each CDR3 is given without its conserved first and last residue.

v_call: TRBV30
j_call: TRBJ2-2
cdr3_aa: AWSEKSRANTGELF

v_call: TRBV5-6
j_call: TRBJ1-2
cdr3_aa: ASSLAGRELYGYT

v_call: TRBV6-1
j_call: TRBJ1-1
cdr3_aa: ASSEYKRASRVTEAF

v_call: TRBV11-2
j_call: TRBJ2-2
cdr3_aa: ASSPQGPNTGELF

v_call: TRBV19
j_call: TRBJ1-2
cdr3_aa: ASSIGTAYGYT

v_call: TRBV2
j_call: TRBJ2-3
cdr3_aa: ASSEEGGHGGTQY

v_call: TRBV6-2/TRBV6-3
j_call: TRBJ2-3
cdr3_aa: ASSRGGVRTDTQY

v_call: TRBV24-1
j_call: TRBJ2-2
cdr3_aa: ATSDSHGTGLNTGELF

v_call: TRBV28
j_call: TRBJ2-1
cdr3_aa: ASRVTGPTNNEQF

v_call: TRBV25-1
j_call: TRBJ2-1
cdr3_aa: ASSQVFNEQF

v_call: TRBV7-2
j_call: TRBJ1-5
cdr3_aa: ASSLARDQPQH

v_call: TRBV7-9
j_call: TRBJ1-1
cdr3_aa: ASSLRSGEAF

v_call: TRBV9
j_call: TRBJ1-6
cdr3_aa: ASGEGRGNSPLH

v_call: TRBV10-3
j_call: TRBJ1-1
cdr3_aa: AISGGAVSDAF

v_call: TRBV27
j_call: TRBJ1-6
cdr3_aa: ASSPRQEHYYNSPLH

v_call: TRBV3-1/TRBV3-2
j_call: TRBJ2-1
cdr3_aa: ASSRLGGGSYNEQF

v_call: TRBV7-2
j_call: TRBJ2-3
cdr3_aa: ASSSPRGLVADTQY

v_call: TRBV7-9
j_call: TRBJ1-6
cdr3_aa: ASSLAPGTLH

v_call: TRBV27
j_call: TRBJ1-1
cdr3_aa: ASTSGGREAF

v_call: TRBV27
j_call: TRBJ1-2
cdr3_aa: ASSPKPGQYGYT

v_call: TRBV5-1
j_call: TRBJ2-5
cdr3_aa: ASSPGGLAGQETQY

v_call: TRBV11-2
j_call: TRBJ2-3
cdr3_aa: ASSNRLAGADTQY

v_call: TRBV5-1
j_call: TRBJ2-1
cdr3_aa: ASSLVTSALNNEQF

v_call: TRBV5-1
j_call: TRBJ2-3
cdr3_aa: ASSLGGTSSTDTQY

v_call: TRBV30
j_call: TRBJ1-1
cdr3_aa: ALLRGRNPEAF

v_call: TRBV7-7
j_call: TRBJ2-3
cdr3_aa: ASSLAGPTDTQY

v_call: TRBV9
j_call: TRBJ2-1
cdr3_aa: ASSPAGTSGRTQQF

v_call: TRBV7-9
j_call: TRBJ1-1
cdr3_aa: ASSLDEGQGAF

v_call: TRBV5-1
j_call: TRBJ2-3
cdr3_aa: ASRLAPTDTQY

v_call: TRBV21-1
j_call: TRBJ1-1
cdr3_aa: ASSGQGARYDPEAF